This T cell receptor (beta chain) was retrieved from a study of OX40 agonist ivuxolimab in advanced cancers. With regard to this clone: The target antigen is unknown.

This CDR3 has 13 residues. V gave up 9 bases and J gave up 4 bases; unmatched junction bases: 7. Germline-derived CDR1 and CDR2 are SGHVS and FNYEAQ. Assay: immunoSEQ multiplex PCR; the TCRdb copy retains only in-frame clones and omits some. This sample yields around 100,000 clones, of which less than 95% are seen a single time; approximately 0.55% belongs to the top ten. Whole-study results and caveats: Patients with a partial response at 0.1-3.0 mg/kg had among the lowest clonal expansion.

The chain recombines TRBV7-6 with TRBJ2-7, with 9 bases matching TRBD1. This receptor was obtained from an adult with an advanced solid tumor such as melanoma, head and neck, liver or kidney cancer. Here the sequenced sample was CD4+ or CD8+ T cells sorted from blood, taken in a trial of the OX40 agonist ivuxolimab. The DNA for the CDR3 is TGTGCCAGTGGACGGGACAGGGATTACGAGCAGTACTTC. Its translation: CASGRDRDYEQYF.